Listed below are T cell receptor beta chains from one sample, sequenced in a study of CD8 T cells in Susac syndrome. In TCRdb, the immunoSEQ multiplex PCR reads were re-called with MiXCR into one record per CDR3 protein. The sample lists some 300,000 distinct CDR3 sequences; 75% to 90% were seen once. Sequenced: CD8+ T cells from PBMCs. The receptors were gathered from a human donor with multiple sclerosis. Each CDR3 is given with its conserved first and last residue. The order of the fields is D gene, V gene, J gene, CDR3 protein, CDR3 DNA. A D gene is named only where the DNA matches it firmly.

>NA|TRBV7-9|TRBJ1-2
CASSSTRPGGGYGYTF
TGTGCCAGCAGCTCTACCCGACCCGGTGGTGGTTATGGCTACACCTTC
>NA|TRBV20-1|TRBJ2-7
CSAKDGSPSYEQYF
TGCAGTGCTAAGGACGGGAGCCCGTCTTACGAGCAGTACTTC
>NA|TRBV4-1|TRBJ1-3
CASSQDPTTGNTIYF
TGCGCCAGCAGCCAAGATCCCACGACGGGAAACACCATATATTTT
>TRBD2|TRBV4-3|TRBJ2-1
CASSPALAGGYEQFF
TGCGCCAGCAGTCCGGCCCTAGCGGGAGGCTATGAGCAGTTCTTC
>NA|TRBV9|TRBJ2-7
CASSPGAHEQYF
TGTGCCAGCAGCCCAGGGGCTCACGAGCAGTACTTC
>NA|TRBV7-9|TRBJ2-5
CASSHRGGETQYF
TGTGCCAGCAGTCACAGGGGAGGGGAGACCCAGTACTTC
>NA|TRBV2|TRBJ2-7
CASSEFAGEQYF
TGTGCCAGCAGTGAATTCGCCGGGGAGCAGTACTTC
>NA|TRBV5-5|TRBJ1-1
CASSLGSHGSFF
TGTGCCAGCAGCTTGGGAAGCCACGGGTCTTTCTTT
>NA|TRBV19|TRBJ1-2
CASTPTNWIGYTF
TGTGCCAGTACCCCTACGAATTGGATCGGCTACACCTTC
>NA|TRBV7-6|TRBJ1-1
CASSTWTAVNTEAFF
TGTGCCAGCAGCACCTGGACAGCCGTGAACACTGAAGCTTTCTTT
>NA|TRBV9|TRBJ2-7
CASSPAGTQIPYEQYF
TGTGCCAGCAGCCCGGCCGGGACCCAGATTCCCTACGAGCAGTACTTC